The text below deals with one T cell receptor (beta chain). Cells were sorted from thawed PBMC rested overnight and stained with GMM-loaded CD1B tetramer, viability dye and anti-CD3. The CD1B tetramers carried C32 glucose monomycolate purified from Rhodococcus equi. CDR1 is SGHTA, CDR2 FQGNSA, per germline. The V gene lost 6 bases and the J gene lost 6 bases, with 9 bases spanning the gap. This CDR3 is built from 11 residues. Sequencing used immunoSEQ multiplex PCR; TCRdb keeps in-frame clones, though not all of them. The sample includes about 88,000 clones, roughly 90% of them seen just once. This sample is drawn from a study of T cells in tuberculosis.

Sequencing was done on a sample of CD1b-GMM tetramer-negative cells sorted from PBMCs. The source is an adult woman with latent tuberculosis. V usage is TRBV7-2 and J usage is TRBJ2-7, with a weak D call TRBD2 (5 bases). This CDR3 is CASRGAREQYF. CDR3 DNA: TGTGCCAGCAGGGGAGCCCGCGAGCAGTACTTC. Filled out from reference TRBV7-2 and TRBJ2-7, the complete variable domain reads GAGVSQSPSNKVTEKGKDVELRCDPISGHTALYWYRQSLGQGLEFLIYFQGNSAPDKSGLPSDRFSAERTGGSVSTLTIQRTQQEDSAVYLCASRGAREQYFGPGTRLTVT.